These 20 T cell receptor beta chains originate from one sample sequenced in a study of T-cell memory formation after mild COVID-19. TCRdb processed the 5' RACE reads anew with MiXCR; each CDR3 protein has one entry. This sample has more than 300,000 distinct CDR3 sequences, with roughly 13% found just once. Sequenced: PBMCs or a T cell subset sorted from them (not recorded which). The receptors shown here come from a man aged 18 to 29 who had mild COVID-19 (a few samples of this study predate the infection). Cell type and time point are not known.

This clonotype was counted a few times. V gene TRBV19 combines with J gene TRBJ1-6, with D possibly TRBD1 on 5 matching bases. Trimming stripped 6 bases from V and 6 bases from J, with 18 bases between. There are 16 residues in the CDR3. Germline V gene lookup returns CDR1 LNHDA and CDR2 SQIVND (reference sequence). CDR3 in amino acids: CASRIVGPQANSPLHF. The CDR3 nucleotides are TGTGCCAGTAGGATCGTGGGACCCCAAGCTAATTCACCCCTCCACTTT.

This chain uses TRBV11-2 with TRBJ1-2, with D unclear. Germline V gene lookup returns CDR1 SGHAT and CDR2 FQNNGV. The V end was cut by 1 base, the J end by 2 bases, with 20 bases between. CDR3 length: 18 amino acids. The CDR3 sequence is CASSLVVSGRFTNYGYTF. In DNA form, the CDR3 reads TGTGCCAGCAGCTTAGTAGTTTCCGGGAGATTCACCAACTATGGCTACACCTTC.

This clonotype has a handful of counts. The V call is TRBV14, the J call TRBJ2-1; D unclear. From germline, CDR1 is SGHDN and CDR2 FVKESK. Trimming removed 4 bases from V and 0 bases from J, with 10 bases in between. This CDR3 contains 15 residues. The CDR3 here is CASSLKQSSYNEQFF. Written as DNA, the CDR3 is TGTGCCAGCAGCCTAAAACAGAGCTCCTACAATGAGCAGTTCTTC.

The chain recombines TRBV6-6 with TRBJ1-2, with a possible D match to TRBD1 (6 bases). V was shortened by 5 bases and J by 1 base, with 11 bases between the two germline ends. The V gene's germline CDR1 is MNHNY and CDR2 SVGAGI (reference sequence). This CDR3 region has 14 residues. The DNA of the CDR3 is TGTGCCAGCAGTCAAGGGACACTTAACTATGGCTACACCTTC. This encodes CASSQGTLNYGYTF.

The rearrangement uses TRBV15 and TRBJ2-7, with D possibly matching TRBD1 (6 bases). The CDR3 length is 15 residues. V was clipped by 5 bases and J by 2 bases, with 16 bases between them. CDR1 is LNHNV and CDR2 is YYDKDF in the germline V gene (reference sequence). The CDR3 nucleotides read TGTGCCACCAGCCCAATAAGGACAGCCGCCTACGAGCAGTACTTC. Its protein is CATSPIRTAAYEQYF. The whole variable domain, filled in from reference TRBV15 and TRBJ2-7, reads DAMVIQNPRYQVTQFGKPVTLSCSQTLNHNVMYWYQQKSSQAPKLLFHYYDKDFNNEADTPDNFQSRRPNTSFCFLDIRSPGLGDTAMYLCATSPIRTAAYEQYFGPGTRLTVT.

The chain joins TRBV6-1 to TRBJ2-3, with D perhaps being TRBD1 or TRBD2 (5 bases each). The V end lost 6 bases, the J end lost 4 bases, and 14 bases lay between the germline ends. Germline V lookup: CDR1 MNHNS, CDR2 SASEGT. This CDR3 spans 14 amino acids. The CDR3, as DNA: TGTGCCAGCAGGCTCCCCGGGGCTTCAGATACGCAGTATTTT. This sequence encodes CASRLPGASDTQYF.

J is TRBJ2-2 and V is TRBV5-1; no firm D call. V lost 2 bases, J lost 7 bases, and 15 bases lay in between. The CDR3 extends over 15 amino acids. The germline V gene encodes CDR1 SGHRS and CDR2 YFSETQ. The CDR3 DNA sequence: TGCGCCAGCAGCTTTACAGCCGCTGATTTCGGGGAGCTGTTTTTT. It codes for CASSFTAADFGELFF.

As concerns this clonotype: Sequence at one end of the junction differs from germline and may be a read error. The chain combines TRBV7-7 with TRBJ2-3, with a weak D call TRBD2 (5 bases). The V gene's germline CDR1 is SSHAT and CDR2 FNYEAQ (reference sequence). The CDR3 extends over 13 amino acids. The CDR3: CASSNGITDTQYF. CDR3 nucleotide sequence: TGTGCTAGCAGCAACGGGATCACAGATACGCAGTATTTT.

This clonotype was seen many times. The V call is TRBV5-1, the J call TRBJ1-4; D possibly corresponds to TRBD1 (6 bases). V gave up 0 bases and J gave up 7 bases, with 10 bases separating them. CDR1 and CDR2 (germline): SGHRS, YFSETQ. The CDR3 covers 14 residues. This chain's CDR3 is CASSLEAQGEKLFF. CDR3 nucleotide sequence: TGCGCCAGCAGCTTGGAGGCACAGGGTGAAAAACTGTTTTTT.

The rearrangement uses TRBV18 and TRBJ2-2, with D possibly matching TRBD2 (5 bases). CDR1 and CDR2 from the germline V gene are KGHSH and LQKENI. V shed 3 bases and J shed 1 base, with 6 bases lying between them. The CDR3 is made up of 14 amino acids. CDR3: CASSPRENTGELFF. CDR3 bases: TGTGCCAGCTCACCCCGGGAGAACACCGGGGAGCTGTTTTTT. The entire variable domain, with the rest obtained from reference TRBV18 and TRBJ2-2, is as follows: NAGVMQNPRHLVRRRGQEARLRCSPMKGHSHVYWYRQLPEEGLKFMVYLQKENIIDESGMPKERFSAEFPKEGPSILRIQQVVRGDSAAYFCASSPRENTGELFFGEGSRLTVL.

The CDR3 DNA follows: TGTGCCAGCAGCTTGAAGGGACAGGGGATCGTGGAGACCCAGTACTTC. Encoded protein: CASSLKGQGIVETQYF. This chain links TRBV5-6 with TRBJ2-5, with 10 bases that match TRBD1. The CDR3 covers 16 residues. V trimming: 1 base; J trimming: 5 bases; junction bases outside the gene matches: 8. Germline V lookup: CDR1 SGHDT, CDR2 YYEEEE.

A few counts support this clonotype. The CDR3 DNA sequence: TGCGCCAGCATGGGCGGGGGCCTGTGGAACGAGCAGTACTTC. This translates into CASMGGGLWNEQYF. The V gene is TRBV5-1, the J gene TRBJ2-7, with D tentatively TRBD2 (7 bases). Germline V gene sequence: CDR1 SGHRS, CDR2 YFSETQ. The CDR3 has 14 amino acids. V was pared by 6 bases and J by 5 bases, with 18 bases between.

This sequence joins TRBV6-2 or TRBV6-3 and TRBJ1-5, with 7 bases aligning to TRBD1. V dropped 2 bases and J dropped 0; count of bases not matched to a gene: 4. Germline V gene lookup returns CDR1 MNHEY and CDR2 SVGEGT. The length of the CDR3 is 16 residues. CDR3 sequence (DNA): TGTGCCAGCAGTTACCGAAGACAGGGTAGCAATCAGCCCCAGCATTTT. The encoded protein is CASSYRRQGSNQPQHF.

The chain links TRBV11-2 to TRBJ1-1; D is ambiguous. Trimming stripped 3 bases from V and 5 bases from J, with 13 bases between. CDR3 length equals 14 residues. The V gene's germline CDR1 is SGHAT and CDR2 FQNNGV. CDR3 sequence (DNA): TGTGCCAGCAGCTTTGGTGACCGGAGGACTGAAGCTTTCTTT. It specifies CASSFGDRRTEAFF.

The chain couples TRBV27 to TRBJ1-2; D might be TRBD1 (5 bases). CDR1 is MNHEY and CDR2 is SMNVEV in the germline V gene (reference sequence). The CDR3 spans 13 residues. V was trimmed by 4 bases and J by 7 bases, leaving 13 bases between them. The CDR3 coding sequence is TGTGCCAGCAGTTCCTACATCAGGGCTGGCTACACCTTC. As protein: CASSSYIRAGYTF.

This clonotype was recorded many times. This chain joins TRBV7-9 and TRBJ1-5, with D hard to call. This CDR3 is built from 13 residues. CDR1 and CDR2 from the germline V gene are SEHNR and FQNEAQ (reference sequence). V shed 3 bases and J shed 9 bases, with 12 bases lying between them. CDR3 amino acids: CASSLEVEAPQHF. The CDR3 DNA follows: TGTGCCAGCAGCTTGGAAGTCGAGGCGCCCCAGCATTTT.

This clonotype was found a few times. CDR3 residues: CSVDSPSGANVLTF. The CDR3 DNA sequence: TGCAGCGTTGACAGCCCCTCTGGGGCCAACGTCCTGACTTTC. J is TRBJ2-6 and V is TRBV29-1, with unresolved D. The CDR3 is made up of 14 amino acids. Deletions cut 3 bases from V and 0 bases from J, with 6 bases between. Germline V gene data show CDR1 as SQVTM and CDR2 as ANQGSEA.

This clonotype came up a few times. The V and J genes are TRBV5-1 and TRBJ1-3, with 10 bases aligning to TRBD1. V lost 4 bases, J lost 0 bases, and 4 bases stayed unmatched. The CDR3 length is 16 residues. The germline V gene has CDR1 SGHRS and CDR2 YFSETQ. CDR3 residues: CASSLDRGDSGNTIYF. The CDR3 DNA sequence: TGCGCCAGCAGCCTGGACAGGGGGGACTCTGGAAACACCATATATTTT.

In this sample, this clonotype turned up many times. The rearrangement uses TRBV12-3 or TRBV12-4 and TRBJ2-1; D unresolved. The CDR3 runs to 10 residues. Trimming took 6 bases from V and 5 from J, leaving 2 bases between them. In DNA, the CDR3 is TGTGCCAGCAGCAACAATGAGCAGTTCTTC. Translated: CASSNNEQFF.

This clonotype was seen a few times. The chain joins TRBV29-1 to TRBJ2-5; no firm D call. V dropped 6 bases and J dropped 4 bases, with 9 bases sitting between them. CDR1 and CDR2 (germline): SQVTM, ANQGSEA. This CDR3 region has 11 residues. As DNA, the CDR3 is TGCAGCGTCCGATTGGGAGAGACCCAGTACTTC. Its translation is CSVRLGETQYF.